This T cell receptor beta chain was identified during a study of T cells in narcolepsy. Study background: Healthy controls were enrolled alongside patients with narcolepsy type 1 or type 2.

CDR1 is MNHEY and CDR2 is SMNVEV in the germline V gene (reference sequence). The junction had 9 bases not matched to a gene; V was cut back by 5 bases and J by 4 bases. The CDR3 is made up of 17 amino acids. On this clone: Antigen unknown.

Study-wide results and caveats: Autoreactive HCRT-specific and TRIB2-specific clonotypes were marked in same-patient CSF-versus-blood CD4+ comparisons. No autoreactive T cell clone sequences appeared in some memory CD4+ repertoires. Autoreactive clonotypes reportedly recurred in blood of same and different patients, not controls.

The assay was immunoSEQ multiplex PCR, and TCRdb's table has in-frame clones only and misses some. The sample shows fewer than 40,000 clones, about 84% of them seen only once. The sample taken for sequencing was CD45RA- memory CD4+ T cells from PBMCs. The chain recombines TRBV27 with TRBJ2-2, with 11 bases fitting TRBD1. This receptor was taken from a human donor with narcolepsy. In DNA form, the CDR3 reads TGTGCCAGCAGTCCCTACGGGACAGGGGGGGGCACCGGGGAGCTGTTTTTT. The encoded protein is CASSPYGTGGGTGELFF.